A selection of T cell receptor beta chains follows, all from one sample in a study of T cell changes during pregnancy in multiple sclerosis. The repertoire was sequenced with immunoSEQ multiplex PCR; TCRdb's copy has only in-frame clones and lacks some. The table has about 83,000 clones, 91% seen once; the top ten hold around 3.3%. Source: PBMCs, taken in the first trimester of pregnancy. These receptors came from a female donor in good health, serving as a control in a pregnancy study. Some clones in this sample may be carry-over from other donors' samples. Each CDR3 is given with its conserved first and last residue. The D gene is left open where the match is weak. Only part of the rows carry a size: once, few, many, or a class if the clone is expanded.

j_call d_call v_call clone_size cdr3_aa cdr3_nt
TRBJ2-7 TRBD1 TRBV6-5 . CASSMYRGLDEQYF TGTGCCAGCAGTATGTACAGGGGGCTGGACGAGCAGTACTTC
TRBJ2-7 . TRBV6-5 once CASSAAAGSHEQYF TGTGCCAGCAGTGCCGCGGCGGGGAGCCACGAGCAGTACTTC
TRBJ2-7 TRBD2 TRBV27 . CASSLSPSGGTYEQYF TGTGCCAGCAGTTTATCCCCTAGCGGGGGAACCTACGAGCAGTACTTC
TRBJ2-2 . TRBV27 . CASSLSGGTGELFF TGTGCCAGCAGTTTATCAGGGGGAACCGGGGAGCTGTTTTTT
TRBJ2-5 . TRBV4-2 once CASSQGAAGPPGETQYF TGTGCCAGCAGCCAAGGGGCAGCGGGCCCCCCCGGGGAGACCCAGTACTTC
TRBJ2-2 TRBD2 TRBV28 . CASSLAGGPGDGELFF TGTGCCAGCAGTCTAGCGGGAGGGCCAGGGGACGGGGAGCTGTTTTTT
TRBJ1-2 . TRBV28 once CASSRTANYGYTF TGTGCCAGCAGTAGGACAGCTAACTATGGCTACACCTTC
TRBJ2-3 TRBD2 TRBV13 . CASSRIAGGSDTQYF TGTGCCAGCAGCCGAATAGCGGGAGGATCAGATACGCAGTATTTT
TRBJ2-7 TRBD2 TRBV16 . CASSPWTSSSYEQYF TGTGCCAGCAGCCCCTGGACTAGCAGCTCCTACGAGCAGTACTTC
TRBJ2-1 TRBD2 TRBV4-1 . CASSQVDGTSSGYNEQFF TGCGCCAGCAGCCAAGTAGATGGGACTAGTAGTGGGTACAATGAGCAGTTCTTC
TRBJ2-3 . TRBV7-6 . CASSLDITDTQYF TGTGCCAGCAGCTTAGATATCACAGATACGCAGTATTTT
TRBJ2-2 . TRBV21-1 . CASSKIWSGGTGELFF TGTGCCAGCAGCAAAATTTGGAGCGGGGGAACCGGGGAGCTGTTTTTT
TRBJ1-4 . TRBV21-1 . CASSKRGEKLFF TGTGCCAGCAGCAAAAGGGGAGAAAAACTGTTTTTT
TRBJ2-5 TRBD2 TRBV2 . CATAGGRGETQYF TGTGCGACCGCGGGGGGCCGGGGGGAGACCCAGTACTTC
TRBJ2-5 TRBD2 TRBV9 . CASSVGLAEETQYF TGTGCCAGCAGCGTGGGACTAGCGGAAGAGACCCAGTACTTC
TRBJ1-6 TRBD1 TRBV27 once CASSLSNWDSYNSPLHF TGTGCCAGCAGTTTATCGAATTGGGACAGCTATAATTCACCCCTCCACTTT
TRBJ2-1 . TRBV4-1 . CASSQDFRMTRGRYEQFF TGCGCCAGCAGCCAAGATTTTCGGATGACCCGGGGAAGATATGAGCAGTTCTTC
TRBJ1-6 TRBD1 TRBV5-4 . CASSFPQGVNSPLHF TGTGCCAGCAGCTTCCCGCAGGGGGTAAATTCACCCCTCCACTTT
TRBJ1-1 . TRBV7-2 . CASSYFGTEAFF TGTGCCAGCAGCTACTTTGGCACTGAAGCTTTCTTT
TRBJ2-7 TRBD1 TRBV4-1 . CASSQITGQGTYEQYF TGCGCCAGCAGCCAGATAACCGGACAGGGAACCTACGAGCAGTACTTC
TRBJ1-1 . TRBV5-1 . CASSWAGGNTEAFF TGCGCCAGCAGCTGGGCGGGGGGGAACACTGAAGCTTTCTTT
TRBJ1-4 TRBD1 TRBV6-5 . CASSYSGTGSEKLFF TGTGCCAGCAGTTATTCCGGGACAGGGTCTGAAAAACTGTTTTTT
TRBJ1-6 . TRBV27 . CASSLSARGNSPLHF TGTGCCAGCAGTTTATCCGCTCGAGGTAATTCACCCCTCCACTTT
TRBJ2-6 TRBD1 TRBV7-9 . CASSQTGEGSGANVLTF TGTGCCAGCAGTCAGACAGGGGAAGGCTCTGGGGCCAACGTCCTGACTTTC
TRBJ2-7 TRBD1 TRBV28 . CASSGTADYEQYF TGTGCCAGCAGCGGGACAGCAGACTACGAGCAGTACTTC
TRBJ2-2 TRBD2 TRBV10-2 . CASKRGGETGELFF TGCGCCAGCAAACGGGGGGGGGAGACCGGGGAGCTGTTTTTT
TRBJ1-4 . TRBV7-9 . CASSFTGLNEKLFF TGTGCCAGCAGCTTCACAGGCCTCAATGAAAAACTGTTTTTT
TRBJ2-7 . TRBV5-8 . CASSAADGSYEQYF TGTGCCAGCAGCGCGGCTGACGGTTCCTACGAGCAGTACTTC
TRBJ1-5 . TRBV5-6 . CASSTGITSNQPQHF TGTGCCAGCAGTACAGGGATAACTAGCAATCAGCCCCAGCATTTT
TRBJ1-5 . TRBV19 . CASSKTVTFYQPQHF TGTGCCAGTAGTAAAACAGTCACCTTTTATCAGCCCCAGCATTTT
TRBJ1-5 . TRBV6-6 . CASSPPGVNQPQHF TGTGCCAGCAGTCCCCCCGGGGTTAATCAGCCCCAGCATTTT
TRBJ1-4 TRBD1 TRBV5-4 once CASSSDSGTGGEKLFF TGTGCCAGCAGCTCGGATTCCGGGACAGGTGGCGAAAAACTGTTTTTT
TRBJ2-7 . TRBV15 . CATSSPLGGEQYF TGTGCCACCAGCAGTCCCCTGGGGGGCGAGCAGTACTTC
TRBJ1-4 . TRBV2 . CASSQGDWDEKLFF TGTGCCAGCAGTCAAGGGGACTGGGATGAAAAACTGTTTTTT
TRBJ2-3 TRBD1 TRBV7-7 . CASSLGQGNTQYF TGTGCCAGCAGCTTGGGACAGGGGAATACGCAGTATTTT
TRBJ2-5 TRBD1 TRBV6-5 . CASSYGTGLYF TGTGCCAGCAGTTACGGGACAGGGTTGTACTTC
TRBJ2-2 . TRBV5-5 . CASSTGEVIGELFF TGTGCCAGCAGCACAGGGGAGGTGATCGGGGAGCTGTTTTTT
TRBJ2-3 TRBD1 TRBV10-1 . CASSDPGTGSLSTDTQYF TGCGCCAGCAGCGACCCCGGGACAGGGTCACTTAGCACAGATACGCAGTATTTT
TRBJ1-2 TRBD1 TRBV6-5 . CASIYRGNYGYTF TGTGCCAGCATCTACAGGGGGAACTATGGCTACACCTTC
TRBJ1-1 TRBD1 TRBV7-6 once CASSPGQGNTEAFF TGTGCCAGCAGCCCGGGACAGGGCAACACTGAAGCTTTCTTT